This passage covers 10 T cell receptor beta chains from one sample sequenced in a study of shared clonotypes between healthy human individuals. The table came from immunoSEQ multiplex PCR; TCRdb's copy has only in-frame clones and leaves some out. Of about 380,000 clones in the sample, 96% were seen once. The sequencing sample was made of memory CD8+ T cells sorted from blood. Subset here: CD45RO+ cells pooled with CCR7-negative TemRA cells. These TCRs come from a man between 25 and 39 years old in good health.

V and J are TRBV10-3 and TRBJ2-7; the D gene is possibly TRBD1 (5 bases). Germline CDR1 and CDR2: ENHRY and SYGVKD. Trimming left V 4 bases short and J 5 bases short, with 9 bases between. There are 12 residues in the CDR3. CDR3 DNA sequence: TGTGCCATCAGTGGGACAAAAAACGAGCAGTACTTC. It yields the protein CAISGTKNEQYF.

The rearrangement joins TRBV11-2 to TRBJ1-2; no definite D call. V was cut by 2 bases and J by 5 bases, with 3 bases left in between. Germline loops: CDR1 SGHAT, CDR2 FQNNGV. The CDR3 totals 11 residues. The CDR3 here is CASSLQYGYTF. DNA of the CDR3: TGTGCCAGCAGCTTACAATATGGCTACACCTTC. The variable domain in full, with the rest retrieved from reference TRBV11-2 and TRBJ1-2, is EAGVAQSPRYKIIEKRQSVAFWCNPISGHATLYWYQQILGQGPKLLIQFQNNGVVDDSQLPKDRFSAERLKGVDSTLKIQPAKLEDSAVYLCASSLQYGYTFGSGTRLTVV.

The V gene is TRBV11-1, the J gene TRBJ2-7; unclear D gene. The CDR3 totals 10 residues. The germline V gene has CDR1 SGHAT and CDR2 FQDESV (reference sequence). Between the trimmed V and J ends, which lost 8 bases and 6 bases, there was a span of 8 bases. The CDR3: CASPPREQYF. CDR3 DNA sequence: TGTGCCAGCCCCCCCCGCGAGCAGTACTTC.

The genes are TRBV6-1 and TRBJ2-6; D uncertain. The CDR3 runs 13 residues. Germline CDR1 reads MNHNS; CDR2 reads SASEGT. V lost 7 bases and J lost 2, with 6 bases in between. In DNA, the CDR3 is TGTGCCAGCAAGCAAGCTGGGGCCAACGTCCTGACTTTC. This translates into CASKQAGANVLTF.

V usage is TRBV28 and J usage is TRBJ2-5; 8 bases agree with TRBD1. The germline gives CDR1 MDHEN, CDR2 SYDVKM. This CDR3 is built from 15 residues. V dropped 2 bases and J dropped 7; count of bases not matched to a gene: 9. The CDR3 spells CASSLADRGKGTQYF. CDR3 DNA sequence: TGTGCCAGCAGTTTAGCCGACAGGGGCAAGGGGACCCAGTACTTC.

V usage is TRBV15 and J usage is TRBJ2-3; D not resolved. This CDR3 region has 16 residues. Germline-derived CDR1 and CDR2 are LNHNV and YYDKDF (reference sequence). V lost 1 base to trimming and J lost 2 bases, with 13 bases between them. The CDR3 region has the DNA TGTGCCACCAGCAGAGTTCCAGGAGTCGTCACAGATACGCAGTATTTT. Protein product: CATSRVPGVVTDTQYF.

The rearrangement uses TRBV5-1 and TRBJ1-1, with a tentative D call TRBD1 (6 bases). The CDR3 runs to 14 residues. V lost 2 bases and J lost 2, with 10 bases in between. Per germline, CDR1 SGHRS and CDR2 YFSETQ. In DNA form, the CDR3 reads TGCGCCAGCAGCTTCCGGGGGCCAAACACTGAAGCTTTCTTT. Translated, it gives CASSFRGPNTEAFF.

The V and J genes are TRBV7-8 and TRBJ2-7; TRBD2 matches at 13 bases. Germline V CDR1 and CDR2: SGHVS, FQNEAQ. CDR3 length: 18 residues. V lost 2 bases to trimming and J lost 2 bases; unmatched junction nucleotides: 9. CDR3 sequence: CASSLLSGTSGIPYEQYF. The CDR3 nucleotides are TGTGCCAGCAGCTTACTTTCCGGGACTAGCGGGATTCCCTACGAGCAGTACTTC.

The chain employs TRBV11-3 and TRBJ2-2; D unresolved. CDR3 length equals 17 residues. The germline V gene encodes CDR1 SGHNT and CDR2 YENEEA. Trimming left V 5 bases short and J 4 bases short, with 20 bases between. Written as DNA, the CDR3 is TGTGCCAGCAGCGCCCACGGGCCGGCTTCGACCACCGGGGAGCTGTTTTTT. Its translation: CASSAHGPASTTGELFF.

The CDR3 DNA follows: TGTGCCAGCAGCCTACTATCGGCAGTTGATGAAAAACTGTTTTTT. This gives the protein CASSLLSAVDEKLFF. The rearrangement uses TRBV7-9 and TRBJ1-4; D call uncertain. Deletions cut 5 bases from V and 6 bases from J, with 16 bases between. The CDR3 is 15 residues long. The germline V gene has CDR1 SEHNR and CDR2 FQNEAQ (reference sequence). Complete variable domain (other parts from reference TRBV7-9 and TRBJ1-4): DTGVSQNPRHKITKRGQNVTFRCDPISEHNRLYWYRQTLGQGPEFLTYFQNEAQLEKSRLLSDRFSAERPKGSFSTLEIQRTEQGDSAMYLCASSLLSAVDEKLFFGSGTQLSVL.